The 27 T cell receptor beta chains given below trace back to one sample, sequenced in a study of blood T cell repertoires in COVID-19. Produced via immunoSEQ multiplex PCR; TCRdb's table is partial and in-frame only. The sample shows hundreds of thousands of clones, around 87% of them seen only once. Sequencing used peripheral blood. The origin of the receptors is a woman in her 50s with COVID-19, enrolled during active disease.

Remarks on this clone: Other DNA sequences in the same sample also yield this CDR3. V is TRBV30 and J is TRBJ2-5, with 12 bases that match TRBD2. J lost 5 bases, V lost 0 bases, and 1 base had no gene match. This CDR3 spans 14 amino acids. Looked up from germline, CDR1 is GTSNPN and CDR2 is SVGIG (reference sequence). CDR3 sequence: CAWSVLAGGETQYF. The CDR3 DNA follows: TGTGCCTGGAGTGTCCTAGCGGGAGGGGAGACCCAGTACTTC.

This chain uses TRBV30 with TRBJ1-4, with TRBD1 as a possible D gene (5 bases). The CDR3 is made up of 16 amino acids. The germline gives CDR1 GTSNPN, CDR2 SVGIG (reference sequence). The V end was cut by 2 bases, the J end by 3 bases, with 16 bases between. The CDR3 DNA reads as TGTGCCTGGAGTCCCCTAGGGGCCGGGTCTAATGAAAAACTGTTTTTT. Protein: CAWSPLGAGSNEKLFF. The full variable domain, rest sourced from reference TRBV30 and TRBJ1-4, is SQTIHQWPATLVQPVGSPLSLECTVEGTSNPNLYWYRQAAGRGLQLLFYSVGIGQISSEVPQNLSASRPQDRQFILSSKKLLLSDSGFYLCAWSPLGAGSNEKLFFGSGTQLSVL.

The chain employs TRBV2 and TRBJ2-2; TRBD2 agrees at 13 bases. The CDR3 has 15 amino acids. Trimming took 6 bases from V and 15 from J; bases not matched to a gene: 13. Per the germline V gene, CDR1 is SNHLY and CDR2 is FYNNEI. Written as DNA, the CDR3 is TGTGCCAGCAGCTCAACCGGGACTAGCGGGATTCCATTGTTTTTT. This translates into CASSSTGTSGIPLFF. The full variable domain, completed using reference TRBV2 and TRBJ2-2, is EPEVTQTPSHQVTQMGQEVILRCVPISNHLYFYWYRQILGQKVEFLVSFYNNEISEKSEIFDDQFSVERPDGSNFTLKIRSTKLEDSAMYFCASSSTGTSGIPLFFGEGSRLTVL.

V usage is TRBV2 and J usage is TRBJ1-6; 7 bases are shared with TRBD1. The CDR3 contains 16 residues. V lost 4 bases to trimming and J lost 6 bases; unmatched junction nucleotides: 9. CDR1 and CDR2 from the germline V gene are SNHLY and FYNNEI. DNA of the CDR3: TGTGCCAGCAGTGCATTACCGGGACAGACTAATTCACCCCTCCACTTT. Translated: CASSALPGQTNSPLHF.

The chain recombines TRBV12-5 with TRBJ2-7; 11 bases line up with TRBD2. The CDR3 has 14 residues. Germline CDR1 is LGHNT and CDR2 is FRNRAP. The V segment lost 7 bases and the J segment 6 bases; nucleotides outside the gene matches: 8. CDR3 sequence reads: CASAQLAGVSEQYF. The CDR3 DNA sequence: TGTGCTAGTGCCCAACTAGCGGGAGTTAGCGAGCAGTACTTC. Full variable domain (rest looked up from reference TRBV12-5 and TRBJ2-7): DARVTQTPRHKVTEMGQEVTMRCQPILGHNTVFWYRQTMMQGLELLAYFRNRAPLDDSGMPKDRFSAEMPDATLATLKIQPSEPRDSAVYFCASAQLAGVSEQYFGPGTRLTVT.

J is TRBJ2-1 and V is TRBV7-3; the D gene is possibly TRBD1 (7 bases). The CDR3 spans 14 residues. The germline gives CDR1 SGHTA, CDR2 FQGTGA. V was clipped by 5 bases and J by 2 bases, with 10 bases between them. The CDR3 coding sequence is TGTGCCAGCAGCCCCAGGGGGGCCTACAATGAGCAGTTCTTC. This translates into CASSPRGAYNEQFF.

V gene TRBV2 combines with J gene TRBJ2-5; 10 bases map to TRBD2. The trim removed 11 bases at V and 5 bases at J, leaving 11 bases unmatched. This CDR3 has 14 residues. The germline V gene encodes CDR1 SNHLY and CDR2 FYNNEI. The CDR3 here is CALASGSLRETQYF. DNA for the CDR3: TGTGCCCTAGCTAGCGGGAGTTTACGGGAGACCCAGTACTTC.

The chain joins TRBV3-1 (or the pseudogene TRBV3-2) to TRBJ1-1; D call uncertain. Trimming removed 3 bases from V and 0 bases from J, with 14 bases in between. Germline CDR1 and CDR2: LGHDT and YNNKEL (reference sequence). The CDR3 covers 16 residues. The CDR3 protein is CASSHTLGYMNTEAFF. The CDR3 nucleotides read TGTGCCAGCAGCCATACCCTGGGCTACATGAACACTGAAGCTTTCTTT.

This clone has only a few counts. The chain links TRBV7-2 to TRBJ2-1; 8 bases map to TRBD2. Trimming cost V 0 bases and J 8 bases; bases outside gene matches: 9. The CDR3 is made up of 16 amino acids. Germline V CDR1 and CDR2: SGHTA, FQGNSA. The CDR3 nucleotides read TGTGCCAGCAGCTTAGCTTCGGGAGGGCGGGTCGATGAGCAGTTCTTC. It yields the protein CASSLASGGRVDEQFF.

J is TRBJ2-7 and V is TRBV11-1; 11 nucleotides match TRBD1. V shed 2 bases and J 4 bases; nucleotides not matched to a gene: 4. The CDR3 is 15 amino acids. Germline V gene data show CDR1 as SGHAT and CDR2 as FQDESV (reference sequence). The CDR3 DNA sequence: TGTGCCAGCAGCTTACGCGGGACAGGGGGGTACGAGCAGTACTTC. It encodes CASSLRGTGGYEQYF.

This chain connects TRBV11-2 to TRBJ2-7; 9 bases align to TRBD1. The junction had 5 bases not matched to a gene; V was cut back by 3 bases and J by 5 bases. The CDR3 loop spans 14 amino acids. CDR1 is SGHAT, CDR2 FQNNGV, per germline. CDR3 sequence reads: CASSFTGGSDEQYF. The DNA for the CDR3 is TGTGCCAGCAGCTTTACAGGGGGCAGCGACGAGCAGTACTTC. The entire variable domain, with the rest obtained from reference TRBV11-2 and TRBJ2-7, is as follows: EAGVAQSPRYKIIEKRQSVAFWCNPISGHATLYWYQQILGQGPKLLIQFQNNGVVDDSQLPKDRFSAERLKGVDSTLKIQPAKLEDSAVYLCASSFTGGSDEQYFGPGTRLTVT.

J is TRBJ2-7 and V is TRBV12-5; 8 bases fit TRBD1. The V gene's germline CDR1 is LGHNT and CDR2 FRNRAP. This CDR3 has 15 residues. V dropped 0 bases and J dropped 6; count of bases not matched to a gene: 7. The CDR3 reads CASGLVQGGRGEQYF. CDR3 DNA: TGTGCTAGTGGTTTGGTACAGGGGGGTCGAGGCGAGCAGTACTTC.

This chain connects TRBV18 to TRBJ1-1; 9 bases line up with TRBD1. There are 15 residues in the CDR3. Germline trimming cut 3 bases from V and 4 bases from J; bases unmatched to any gene: 6. The germline gives CDR1 KGHSH, CDR2 LQKENI. In nucleotides, the CDR3 is TGTGCCAGCTCACCTATACAGGGGGCAGGCACTGAAGCTTTCTTT. Its translation: CASSPIQGAGTEAFF.

A single count supports this clone. The chain has TRBV7-2 and TRBJ2-1; 10 bases match TRBD1. V dropped 2 bases and J dropped 14; count of bases not matched to a gene: 3. Germline CDR1 SGHTA, CDR2 FQGNSA. This CDR3 comprises 12 residues. The DNA of the CDR3 is TGTGCCAGCAGCTTAACCGGACAGGGGGAGTTCTTC. Translation: CASSLTGQGEFF.

The rearrangement links TRBV5-1 to TRBJ2-2; maybe TRBD2 (6 bases). The CDR3 loop spans 16 amino acids. V lost 0 bases and J lost 0, with 9 bases in between. The germline V gene has CDR1 SGHRS and CDR2 YFSETQ. CDR3 nucleotides: TGCGCCAGCAGCTTGGTCGGGACTGCGAACACCGGGGAGCTGTTTTTT. This sequence encodes CASSLVGTANTGELFF.

This clone was seen only once. J is TRBJ1-2 and V is TRBV11-3; D possibly corresponds to TRBD1 (5 bases). Trimming took 5 bases from V and 1 from J, leaving 26 bases between them. This CDR3 has 19 amino acids. From germline, CDR1 is SGHNT and CDR2 YENEEA. CDR3 in DNA: TGTGCCAGCAGCCCGGGGGGACGCCGAATAGATATAGATAACTATGGCTACACCTTC. Encoded protein: CASSPGGRRIDIDNYGYTF.

The chain joins TRBV5-1 to TRBJ2-1, with 8 bases lining up with TRBD2. The junction had 13 bases not matched to a gene; V was cut back by 5 bases and J by 9 bases. Germline V gives CDR1 SGHRS, CDR2 YFSETQ. The CDR3 extends over 15 amino acids. CDR3 residues: CASRPGLADRIEQFF. CDR3 DNA: TGCGCCAGCAGGCCTGGACTAGCAGATAGGATTGAGCAGTTCTTC.

CDR3 loop: CASSLALSGLGYEQYF. CDR3 DNA: TGTGCCAGCAGCTTAGCCCTATCGGGACTGGGCTACGAGCAGTACTTC. The V call is TRBV7-2, the J call TRBJ2-7, with D maybe TRBD2 (6 bases). Germline V gene data show CDR1 as SGHTA and CDR2 as FQGNSA. This CDR3 has 16 residues. V lost 0 bases, J lost 3 bases, and 15 bases lay in between.

V is TRBV4-3 and J is TRBJ1-1, with D possibly TRBD1 on 6 matching bases. This CDR3 has 14 residues. The germline V gene encodes CDR1 LGHNA and CDR2 YSLEER. Trimming cost V 6 bases and J 5 bases, with 16 bases left between them. The CDR3 loop is CASSPGQLNTEAFF. Here the CDR3 DNA reads TGCGCCAGCAGTCCGGGACAACTAAATACTGAAGCTTTCTTT.

This chain joins TRBV30 and TRBJ1-2; D perhaps matches TRBD1 (5 bases). CDR3 length: 12 residues. V lost 4 bases, J lost 3 bases, and 9 bases lay in between. Germline assignment: CDR1 GTSNPN and CDR2 SVGIG (reference sequence). CDR3 amino acids: CAWKPGYYGYTF. CDR3 bases: TGTGCCTGGAAGCCAGGGTACTATGGCTACACCTTC.

In its sample, this clone was seen once. The chain carries TRBV18 and TRBJ2-5; D not resolved. CDR3 size: 12 residues. Germline CDR1 reads KGHSH; CDR2 reads LQKENI. V shed 3 bases and J shed 3 bases, with 5 bases lying between them. CDR3 bases: TGTGCCAGCTCACCTGTAAAAGAGACCCAGTACTTC. It is translated as CASSPVKETQYF.

The chain has TRBV3-1 (or the pseudogene TRBV3-2) and TRBJ1-2, with D tentatively TRBD1 (6 bases). V was clipped by 2 bases and J by 7 bases, with 20 bases between them. Germline loops: CDR1 LGHDT, CDR2 YNNKEL (reference sequence). CDR3 length: 16 amino acids. Here the CDR3 DNA reads TGTGCCAGCAGCCAAAGTATAATCCTGGGGGCTGGTGGCTACACCTTC. Its protein product is CASSQSIILGAGGYTF.

The V and J genes are TRBV29-1 and TRBJ2-1; the match to TRBD2 covers 10 bases. The J segment lost 3 bases and the V segment lost 7 bases, leaving 9 bases of the junction unmatched. Germline-derived CDR1 and CDR2 are SQVTM and ANQGSEA. The CDR3 is 15 residues long. In DNA form, the CDR3 reads TGCAGCGGCCACAGGTGGACTAGCGGCTACAATGAGCAGTTCTTC. It translates to CSGHRWTSGYNEQFF.

For the CDR3, the DNA is TGTGCCTGGAGTGGCGGGATTTTATACGAGCAGTACTTC. Translating gives CAWSGGILYEQYF. V gene TRBV30 combines with J gene TRBJ2-7; a possible D gene is TRBD2 (6 bases). Germline V gene sequence: CDR1 GTSNPN, CDR2 SVGIG (reference sequence). This CDR3 region has 13 residues. Trimming removed 1 base at V and 4 bases at J, with 11 bases between. Looking up the rest from reference TRBV30 and TRBJ2-7 gives the full variable domain: SQTIHQWPATLVQPVGSPLSLECTVEGTSNPNLYWYRQAAGRGLQLLFYSVGIGQISSEVPQNLSASRPQDRQFILSSKKLLLSDSGFYLCAWSGGILYEQYFGPGTRLTVT.

CDR3 nucleotide sequence: TGTGCCAGCAGCCGATGGAGAACTGGGAGCTCCTATAATTCACCCCTCCACTTT. Translation gives CASSRWRTGSSYNSPLHF. The chain joins TRBV4-2 to TRBJ1-6; D remains ambiguous. This CDR3 contains 18 residues. The germline V and J ends were trimmed by 4 bases and 0 bases, with 16 bases remaining between them. CDR1 LGHNA and CDR2 YNFKEQ come from the germline V gene.

Worth noting for this clone: Other nucleotide sequences in the sample specify the same CDR3. The chain combines TRBV5-4 with TRBJ2-7, with D maybe TRBD1 (7 bases). The CDR3 runs 14 residues. The germline CDR1 and CDR2 sequences are SGHNT and YYREEE (reference sequence). V was shortened by 0 bases and J by 2 bases, with 9 bases between the two germline ends. CDR3 sequence: CASSLGRGPYEQYF. The DNA of the CDR3 is TGTGCCAGCAGCTTGGGGAGGGGGCCCTACGAGCAGTACTTC.

The V and J genes are TRBV6-1 and TRBJ1-4; 7 bases line up with TRBD1. After removal of 2 bases from V and 2 bases from J, the junction contained 5 bases not matched to a gene. Germline CDR1 MNHNS, CDR2 SASEGT. The CDR3 sequence is 16 residues long. Here the CDR3 DNA reads TGTGCCAGCAGTGAATTTAGGGACAGTACTAATGAAAAACTGTTTTTT. This encodes CASSEFRDSTNEKLFF.